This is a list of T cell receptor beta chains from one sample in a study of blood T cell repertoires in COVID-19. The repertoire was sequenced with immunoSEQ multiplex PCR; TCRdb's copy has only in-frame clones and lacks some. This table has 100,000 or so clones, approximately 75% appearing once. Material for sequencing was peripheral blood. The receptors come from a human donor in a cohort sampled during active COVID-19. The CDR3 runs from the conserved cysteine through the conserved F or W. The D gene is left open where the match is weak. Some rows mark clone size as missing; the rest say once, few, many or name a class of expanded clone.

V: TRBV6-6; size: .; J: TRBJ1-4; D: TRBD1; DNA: TGTGCCAGCAGTCTCCTCCTAGGGGGGACAGGTTCTTCGAATGAAAAACTGTTTTTT; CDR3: CASSLLLGGTGSSNEKLFF
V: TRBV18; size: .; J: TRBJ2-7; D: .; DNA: TGTGCCAGCTCACCGTTTGGGACAACGACCTACGAGCAGTACTTC; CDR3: CASSPFGTTTYEQYF
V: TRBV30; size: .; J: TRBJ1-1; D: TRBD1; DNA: TGTGCCTGGAACCTACTCCCGGGACAGGGGAACACTGAAGCTTTCTTT; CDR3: CAWNLLPGQGNTEAFF
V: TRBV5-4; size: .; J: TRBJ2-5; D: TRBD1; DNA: TGTGCCAGCAGCGTGGACAGGAAAGAGACCCAGTACTTC; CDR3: CASSVDRKETQYF
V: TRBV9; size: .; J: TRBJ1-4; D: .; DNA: TGTGCCAGCAGCGTATGGGACACAACTAATGAAAAACTGTTTTTT; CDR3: CASSVWDTTNEKLFF
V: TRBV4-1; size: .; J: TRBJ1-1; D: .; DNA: TGCGCCAGCAGCCAAGGTGGCGGGGGGTCGGGATTCACTGAAGCTTTCTTT; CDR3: CASSQGGGGSGFTEAFF
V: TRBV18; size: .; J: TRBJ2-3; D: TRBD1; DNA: TGTGCCAGCTCACCAGGGACAGGGAAGGAAGATACGCAGTATTTT; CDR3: CASSPGTGKEDTQYF
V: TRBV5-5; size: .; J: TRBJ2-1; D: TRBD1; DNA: TGTGCCAGCAGCTGGACAGGGATTGGGTCCTACAATGAGCAGTTCTTC; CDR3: CASSWTGIGSYNEQFF
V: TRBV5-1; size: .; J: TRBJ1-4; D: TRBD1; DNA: TGCGCCAGCAGCATCGGACAGGGGGCCAGAAGGGGGAAACTGTTTTTT; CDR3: CASSIGQGARRGKLFF
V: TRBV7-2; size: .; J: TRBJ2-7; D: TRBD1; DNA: TGTGCCAGCAGCTCGGCGACAGGGGTGGGGTCCGAGCAGTACTTC; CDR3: CASSSATGVGSEQYF
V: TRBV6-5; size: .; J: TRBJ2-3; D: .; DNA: TGTGCCAGCCGGAATTTACGGGGAACAGATACGCAGTATTTT; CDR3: CASRNLRGTDTQYF
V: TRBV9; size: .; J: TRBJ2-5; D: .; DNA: TGTGCCAGCAGCGCCGGGACTGCCGTTTCGACCCAGTACTTC; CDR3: CASSAGTAVSTQYF
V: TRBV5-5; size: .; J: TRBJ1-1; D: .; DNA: TGTGCCAGCAGCTTGGACAGGGTTTTAAACACTGAAGCTTTCTTT; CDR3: CASSLDRVLNTEAFF
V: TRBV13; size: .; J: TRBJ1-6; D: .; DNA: TGTGCCAGCAGCTCAGGATTTAGCTCCTATAATTCACCCCTCCACTTT; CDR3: CASSSGFSSYNSPLHF
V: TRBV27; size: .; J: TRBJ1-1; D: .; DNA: TGTGCCAGCAGTTTATGGTCAGGGTGGAGTCTCACTGAAGCTTTCTTT; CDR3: CASSLWSGWSLTEAFF
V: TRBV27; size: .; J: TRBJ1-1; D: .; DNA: TGTGCCAGCAGTCCTCCACGGTCCTGGGGCGCTGAAGCTTTCTTT; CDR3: CASSPPRSWGAEAFF
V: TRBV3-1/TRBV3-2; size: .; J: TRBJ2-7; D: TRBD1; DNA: TGTGCCAGCAGCAATCGACAGGGTAGCTCCTACGAGCAGTACTTC; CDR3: CASSNRQGSSYEQYF
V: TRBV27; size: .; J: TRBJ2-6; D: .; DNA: TGTGCCAGCAGTCCCGGGATTACTCTCGCTGGGGCCAACGTCCTGACTTTC; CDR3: CASSPGITLAGANVLTF
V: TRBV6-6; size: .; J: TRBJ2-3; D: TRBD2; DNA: TGTGCCAGCAGCCTAGCGGGGGTCGGGGATACGCAGTATTTT; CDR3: CASSLAGVGDTQYF
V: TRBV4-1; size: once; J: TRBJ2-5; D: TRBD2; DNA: TGCGCCAGCAGCCTCGAGCCGGGACAAAGCCGACTAGCGGGGGGCCAAGAGACCCAGTACTTC; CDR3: CASSLEPGQSRLAGGQETQYF
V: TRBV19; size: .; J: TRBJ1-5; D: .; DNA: TGTGCCAGTAGTATGAGGAGTAGCAATCAGCCCCAGCATTTT; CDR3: CASSMRSSNQPQHF
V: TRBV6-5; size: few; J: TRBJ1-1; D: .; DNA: TGTGCCAGCAGTCAGGTGAAATGGACTGAAGCTTTCTTT; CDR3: CASSQVKWTEAFF
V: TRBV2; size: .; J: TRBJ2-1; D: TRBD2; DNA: TGTGCCAGCAGTGAGGAGCGGGGATACAATGAGCAGTTCTTC; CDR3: CASSEERGYNEQFF
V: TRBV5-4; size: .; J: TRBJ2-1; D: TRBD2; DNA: TGTGCCAGCAGTCTAGCGGGGGGCGGTCTCAATGAGCAGTTCTTC; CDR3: CASSLAGGGLNEQFF
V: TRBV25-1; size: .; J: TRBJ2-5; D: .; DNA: TGTGCCAGCAGTGAATACGGCGGGAAAGAGACCCAGTACTTC; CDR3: CASSEYGGKETQYF
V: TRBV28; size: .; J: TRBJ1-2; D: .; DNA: TGTGCCAGCGTAGCCAGGGGTAGTGGCTACACCTTC; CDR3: CASVARGSGYTF
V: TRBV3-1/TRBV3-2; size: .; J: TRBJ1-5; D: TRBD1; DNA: TGTGCCAGCAGCCAAAAGGACGACAGGGGTAATCAGCCCCAGCATTTT; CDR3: CASSQKDDRGNQPQHF
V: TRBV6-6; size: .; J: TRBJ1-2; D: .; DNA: TGTGCCAGCAGTTACACGGGGTTGTCTGGCTACACCTTC; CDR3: CASSYTGLSGYTF
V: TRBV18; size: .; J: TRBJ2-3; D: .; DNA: TGTGCCAGCTCCGTTAACACAGGGAGCACAGATACGCAGTATTTT; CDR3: CASSVNTGSTDTQYF
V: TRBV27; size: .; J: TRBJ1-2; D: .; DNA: TGTGCCAGCAGCCACCCCCGGGGGGCGGGCGGCTACACCTTC; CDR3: CASSHPRGAGGYTF
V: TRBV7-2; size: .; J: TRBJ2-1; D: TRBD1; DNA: TGTGCCAGCAGCTTACAGGGGGCCGACAATGAGCAGTTCTTC; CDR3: CASSLQGADNEQFF
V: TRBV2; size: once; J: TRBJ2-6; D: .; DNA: TGTGCCAGCAGTGAAACCTTGGCGGCTGGGGCCAACGTCCTGACTTTC; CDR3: CASSETLAAGANVLTF
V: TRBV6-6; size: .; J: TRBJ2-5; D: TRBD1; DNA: TGTGCCAGCAGTACGGACAGGGGACGCCAAGAGACCCAGTACTTC; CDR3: CASSTDRGRQETQYF
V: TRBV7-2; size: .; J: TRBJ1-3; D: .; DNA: TGTGCCAGCAGCTTAGAAGGGGACTCTGGAAACACCATATATTTT; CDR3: CASSLEGDSGNTIYF
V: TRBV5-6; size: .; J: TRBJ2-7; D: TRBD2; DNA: TGTGCCAGCAGCTCCTCGCCTAGCGGGGGTACCTACGAGCAGTACTTC; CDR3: CASSSSPSGGTYEQYF
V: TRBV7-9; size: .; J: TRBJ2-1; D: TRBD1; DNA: TGTGCCAGCAGCCCAAGACAGGGGCTCGATGAGCAGTTCTTC; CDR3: CASSPRQGLDEQFF
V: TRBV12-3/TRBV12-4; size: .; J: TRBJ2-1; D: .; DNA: TGTGCCAGCAGTGCAGGGAATGAGCAGTTCTTC; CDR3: CASSAGNEQFF
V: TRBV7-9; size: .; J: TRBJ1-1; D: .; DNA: TGTGCCAGCAGCCTCGGACAGAACACTGAAGCTTTCTTT; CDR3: CASSLGQNTEAFF
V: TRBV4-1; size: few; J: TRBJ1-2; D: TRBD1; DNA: TGCGCCAGCAGCCAAAGTATATCCCGGACAGGGGATGGCTACACCTTC; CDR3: CASSQSISRTGDGYTF
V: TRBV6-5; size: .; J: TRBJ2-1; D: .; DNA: TGTGCCAGCAGTAGGGGCCCCACAATTGAGCAGTTCTTC; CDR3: CASSRGPTIEQFF
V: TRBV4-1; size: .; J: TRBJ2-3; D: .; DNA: TGCGCCAGCAGCCAAGACCGGGGGGCCGGAAAAGATACGCAGTATTTT; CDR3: CASSQDRGAGKDTQYF
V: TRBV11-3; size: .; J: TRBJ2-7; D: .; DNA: TGTGCCAGCAGCCTAGAGGTAAGCGACGAGCAGTACTTC; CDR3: CASSLEVSDEQYF
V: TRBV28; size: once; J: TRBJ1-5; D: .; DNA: TGTGCCAGCAGTTGGGGCGGAAGCAATCAGCCCCAGCATTTT; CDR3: CASSWGGSNQPQHF